The 23 T cell receptor beta chains below come from one sample, sequenced in a study of T cells in Graves' hyperthyroidism and ophthalmopathy. RNA transcripts were the template for amplifying TCR beta CDR3 regions. Primed by the HTBI set, a first-round RT-PCR was run on the TCR CDR3. TCRdb reanalysed the multiplex PCR reads using MiXCR and keeps one entry per CDR3 protein. The repertoire holds roughly 400,000 distinct CDR3 sequences, with about an eighth as singletons. Sequencing input: blood. Receptor source: a man aged 45-60 years with Graves' ophthalmopathy.

This clonotype was seen at least ten times. Being one base from a much bigger clone, this may be a read error. This rearrangement joins TRBV11-2 to TRBJ2-1; TRBD2 matches at 11 bases. CDR1 SGHAT and CDR2 FQNNGV come from the germline V gene. The CDR3 extends over 17 amino acids. V lost 4 bases and J lost 11; bases outside the gene matches: 16. Written as DNA, the CDR3 is TGTGCCAGCAGCTCCGGCGCGGTAGCGGGAGGGTTAAATAAGCAGTTCTTC. Translated: CASSSGAVAGGLNKQFF.

This clonotype appeared many times. V gene TRBV5-1 combines with J gene TRBJ2-7; 10 nucleotides line up with TRBD2. The CDR3 runs 15 residues. Trimming at V came to 5 bases and at J to 2 bases, leaving 7 bases not matched to a gene. The germline CDR1 and CDR2 sequences are SGHRS and YFSETQ. The DNA for the CDR3 is TGCGCCAGCAGTACAAGCGGGAGGGCCGCCTACGAGCAGTACTTC. Protein sequence: CASSTSGRAAYEQYF.

The V gene is TRBV19, the J gene TRBJ1-2; D is possibly TRBD1 (6 bases). V lost 3 bases and J 8 bases, leaving 13 bases between the germline ends. Germline values: CDR1 LNHDA, CDR2 SQIVND (reference sequence). The CDR3 runs 13 residues. CDR3 sequence reads: CASSMNGGSGYTF. Here the CDR3 DNA reads TGTGCCAGTAGTATGAATGGGGGCTCCGGCTACACCTTC.

This clonotype has a count of ten or more. The chain couples TRBV2 to TRBJ2-2; 7 nucleotides agree with TRBD2. The V and J ends lost 3 bases and 0 bases, in that order; junction bases with no gene match: 4. CDR1 is SNHLY and CDR2 is FYNNEI in the germline V gene. This CDR3 is 16 amino acids long. The CDR3 nucleotides are TGTGCCAGCAGTGATTTCCTAGCGGCGAACACCGGGGAGCTGTTTTTT. Translating it yields CASSDFLAANTGELFF.

This clonotype was seen at least ten times. The chain carries TRBV20-1 and TRBJ2-1; 8 bases are shared with TRBD2. V was pared by 3 bases and J by 7 bases, with 8 bases of the junction left unmatched. There are 14 residues in the CDR3. Germline values: CDR1 DFQATT, CDR2 SNEGSKA (reference sequence). The CDR3 sequence is CSASSGTRRNEQFF. CDR3 coding DNA: TGCAGTGCTAGTAGCGGGACCCGTCGAAATGAGCAGTTCTTC.

Many counts were recorded for this clonotype. CDR3 sequence reads: CSARGRQNTDTQYF. Here the CDR3 DNA reads TGCAGTGCTAGAGGTCGGCAGAACACAGATACGCAGTATTTT. The chain couples TRBV20-1 to TRBJ2-3, with D hard to call. This CDR3 spans 14 amino acids. Germline V gene sequence: CDR1 DFQATT, CDR2 SNEGSKA (reference sequence). V was cut by 1 base and J by 2 bases, with 10 bases left in between.

This clonotype was recorded at least ten times. This rearrangement joins TRBV12-5 to TRBJ2-5; tentatively, D is TRBD1 (6 bases). V lost 7 bases to trimming and J lost 3 bases, with 12 bases between them. The CDR3 spans 13 residues. The V gene's germline CDR1 is LGHNT and CDR2 FRNRAP. CDR3 in amino acids: CASAPPGEETQYF. The DNA of the CDR3 is TGTGCTAGTGCCCCCCCAGGGGAAGAGACCCAGTACTTC.

This clonotype was detected ten times or more. V and J are TRBV12-3 or TRBV12-4 and TRBJ2-7; D is unresolved. This CDR3 is 13 amino acids long. The ends were cut back, 3 bases at V and 3 bases at J, with 9 bases in the middle. CDR3 DNA: TGTGCCAGCAGTTTTGGGTCCTACTACGAGCAGTACTTC. Amino acids: CASSFGSYYEQYF.

The rearrangement links TRBV11-3 to TRBJ2-5; tentative D call: TRBD2 (5 bases). Germline V gives CDR1 SGHNT, CDR2 YENEEA. The CDR3 contains 16 residues. V lost 2 bases, J lost 5 bases, and 18 bases lay in between. CDR3 protein: CASSLRVRASGETQYF. CDR3 in DNA: TGTGCCAGCAGCTTAAGGGTGAGGGCCTCGGGGGAGACCCAGTACTTC.

This clonotype has at least ten counts. The rearrangement uses TRBV9 and TRBJ2-1; D could derive from TRBD1 or TRBD2 (5 bases each). V was pared by 4 bases and J by 3 bases, with 14 bases between. This CDR3 contains 15 residues. Germline CDR1 and CDR2: SGDLS and YYNGEE. The CDR3 coding sequence is TGTGCCAGCAGCCAAAACCCGGGGCACTACAATGAGCAGTTCTTC. Protein: CASSQNPGHYNEQFF.

The DNA for the CDR3 is TGCGCCAGCAGCTTGGTGCCAGCTTCAGGGGAGCTGTTTTTT. Protein: CASSLVPASGELFF. The chain employs TRBV5-1 and TRBJ2-2; D not resolved. CDR3 length: 14 amino acids. V gave up 0 bases and J gave up 8 bases, with 11 bases separating them. Per germline, CDR1 SGHRS and CDR2 YFSETQ.

This clonotype has ten or more counts. The chain links TRBV6-1 to TRBJ2-7; TRBD1 matches at 8 bases. CDR1 and CDR2 (germline): MNHNS, SASEGT. Germline trimming cut 6 bases from V and 2 bases from J; bases unmatched to any gene: 9. This CDR3 region has 15 residues. The CDR3 loop reads CASSYGQGGTYEQYF. CDR3 coding DNA: TGTGCCAGCAGCTACGGACAGGGAGGAACCTACGAGCAGTACTTC.

Concerning this clonotype itself: A much larger clone differs from this one at a single base, so this may be a read error. This chain joins TRBV7-8 and TRBJ2-1; D is unresolved. CDR3 length equals 12 residues. Germline loops: CDR1 SGHVS, CDR2 FQNEAQ. The CDR3 coding sequence is TGTGCCAGCAGCTCAAAGGTCAATGAGCAGTCCTTC. Its translation is CASSSKVNEQSF.

This clonotype occurred a few times. CDR3 region: CASSAAGNTIYF. CDR3 DNA sequence: TGTGCCAGCAGCGCGGCTGGAAACACCATATATTTT. The rearrangement uses TRBV7-9 and TRBJ1-3; D not resolved. The CDR3 extends over 12 amino acids. The V end lost 5 bases, the J end lost 2 bases, and 4 bases lay between the germline ends. CDR1 is SEHNR and CDR2 is FQNEAQ in the germline V gene (reference sequence).

The gene calls are TRBV6-1 and TRBJ2-7, with TRBD1 as a possible D gene (6 bases). Germline V gene lookup returns CDR1 MNHNS and CDR2 SASEGT. Trimming pared 5 bases from V and 6 bases from J, leaving 11 bases between. There are 12 residues in the CDR3. In nucleotides, the CDR3 is TGTGCCAGCAGTAAGGACAGCTTCGAGCAGTACTTC. It specifies CASSKDSFEQYF.

This clonotype was seen at least ten times. The rearrangement uses TRBV18 and TRBJ2-2; unclear D gene. CDR1 KGHSH and CDR2 LQKENI come from the germline V gene. CDR3 length equals 14 residues. Trimming pared 3 bases from V and 1 base from J, leaving 6 bases between. CDR3 region: CASSPERNTGELFF. Written as DNA, the CDR3 is TGTGCCAGCTCACCGGAGCGGAACACCGGGGAGCTGTTTTTT.

This clonotype was seen many times. The chain uses TRBV3-1 and TRBJ2-2; D gene unclear. V shed 4 bases and J shed 0 bases, with 15 bases lying between them. Germline assignment: CDR1 LGHDT and CDR2 YNNKEL (reference sequence). The CDR3 extends over 17 amino acids. The CDR3 DNA sequence: TGTGCCAGCAGCCGCCGGACCCCGCGAGCGAACACCGGGGAGCTGTTTTTT. Translation gives CASSRRTPRANTGELFF.

A remark on this clonotype: Just one base apart from a much larger clone, this may be a read error. The chain uses TRBV6-2 or TRBV6-3 and TRBJ2-7; either TRBD1 or TRBD2 may supply D (5 bases each). The germline gives CDR1 MNHEY, CDR2 SVGEGT. This CDR3 is 13 amino acids long. Written as DNA, the CDR3 is TGTGCCAGCGGGGACGGCAGCTCCTACGGGCAGTACTTC. Translated, it gives CASGDGSSYGQYF.

This clonotype was observed at least ten times. V usage is TRBV2 and J usage is TRBJ2-7; 9 bases agree with TRBD1. V trimming: 8 bases; J trimming: 5 bases; junction bases outside the gene matches: 7. The CDR3 runs to 13 residues. Germline V gene lookup returns CDR1 SNHLY and CDR2 FYNNEI. As DNA, the CDR3 is TGTGCCAGCGGCTGGGGACAGGGAGACGAGCAGTACTTC. Encoded protein: CASGWGQGDEQYF.

This clonotype appeared many times. The chain is built from TRBV2 and TRBJ2-5, with TRBD1 matching 9 bases. Trimming took 1 base from V and 1 from J; bases not matched to a gene: 1. Germline V gives CDR1 SNHLY, CDR2 FYNNEI. The CDR3 has 15 amino acids. The CDR3 sequence: CASSEGGQGQETQYF. The CDR3 bases are TGTGCCAGCAGTGAAGGGGGACAGGGCCAAGAGACCCAGTACTTC.

There are many counts of this clonotype. The CDR3 nucleotides read TGTGCCAGCAGCCAGACCTCCTACGAGCAGTACTTC. This gives the protein CASSQTSYEQYF. This rearrangement joins TRBV3-1 to TRBJ2-7; no clear D. Germline CDR1 reads LGHDT; CDR2 reads YNNKEL (reference sequence). V was pared by 3 bases and J by 0 bases, with 3 bases between. The CDR3 totals 12 residues.

This clonotype came up many times. The chain joins TRBV28 to TRBJ2-3; D possibly matches TRBD1 or TRBD2 (5 bases each). Trimming cost V 2 bases and J 3 bases, with 12 bases left between them. The length of the CDR3 is 15 residues. Germline V gene lookup returns CDR1 MDHEN and CDR2 SYDVKM. The CDR3 DNA reads as TGTGCCAGCAGTTTACGGGACCCGGGGACAGATACGCAGTATTTT. Translated: CASSLRDPGTDTQYF. Complete variable domain (other parts from reference TRBV28 and TRBJ2-3): DVKVTQSSRYLVKRTGEKVFLECVQDMDHENMFWYRQDPGLGLRLIYFSYDVKMKEKGDIPEGYSVSREKKERFSLILESASTNQTSMYLCASSLRDPGTDTQYFGPGTRLTVL.

This clonotype was observed many times. At one end the junction does not follow the germline gene, possibly because of a read error. The CDR3 DNA is TGTGCTAGCAGCTTTGGAGAAGCAGATACGCAGTATTTT. It translates to CASSFGEADTQYF. The gene calls are TRBV7-7 and TRBJ2-3; D is uncertain. Per germline, CDR1 SSHAT and CDR2 FNYEAQ (reference sequence). The CDR3 has 13 residues.